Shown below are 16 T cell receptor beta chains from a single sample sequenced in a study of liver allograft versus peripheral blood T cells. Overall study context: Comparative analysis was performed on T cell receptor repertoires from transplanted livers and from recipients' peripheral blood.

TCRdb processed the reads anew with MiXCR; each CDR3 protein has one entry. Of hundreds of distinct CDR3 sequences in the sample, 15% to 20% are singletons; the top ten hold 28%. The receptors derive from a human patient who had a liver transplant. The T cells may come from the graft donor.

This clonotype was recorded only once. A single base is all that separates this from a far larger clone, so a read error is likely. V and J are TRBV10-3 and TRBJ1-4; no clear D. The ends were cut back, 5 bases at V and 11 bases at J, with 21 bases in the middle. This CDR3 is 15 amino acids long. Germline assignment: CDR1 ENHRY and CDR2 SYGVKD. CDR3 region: CAISYSSALPRKLFF. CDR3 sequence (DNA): TGTGCCATCAGTTACTCTTCAGCACTACCGAGGAAACTGTTTTTT.

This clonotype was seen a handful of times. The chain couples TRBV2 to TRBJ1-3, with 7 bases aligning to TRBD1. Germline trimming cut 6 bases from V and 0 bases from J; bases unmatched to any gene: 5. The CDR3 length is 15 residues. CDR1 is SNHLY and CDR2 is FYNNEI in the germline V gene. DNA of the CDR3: TGTGCCAGCAGGCCCGGGACAGCCTCTGGAAACACCATATATTTT. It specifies CASRPGTASGNTIYF. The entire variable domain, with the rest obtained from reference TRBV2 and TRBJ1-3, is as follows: EPEVTQTPSHQVTQMGQEVILRCVPISNHLYFYWYRQILGQKVEFLVSFYNNEISEKSEIFDDQFSVERPDGSNFTLKIRSTKLEDSAMYFCASRPGTASGNTIYFGEGSWLTVV.

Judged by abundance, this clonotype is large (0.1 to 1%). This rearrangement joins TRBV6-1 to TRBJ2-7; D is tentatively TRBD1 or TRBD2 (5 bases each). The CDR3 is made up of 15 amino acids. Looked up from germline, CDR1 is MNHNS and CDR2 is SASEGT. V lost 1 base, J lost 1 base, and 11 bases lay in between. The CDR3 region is CASSEGGTASYEQYF. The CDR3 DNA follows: TGTGCCAGCAGTGAAGGTGGGACCGCGTCCTACGAGCAGTACTTC.

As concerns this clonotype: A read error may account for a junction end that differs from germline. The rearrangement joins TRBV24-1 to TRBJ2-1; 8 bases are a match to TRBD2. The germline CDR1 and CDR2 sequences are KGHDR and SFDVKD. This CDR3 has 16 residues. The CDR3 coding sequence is TGCGTCACCAGTGACCCGACTAGCGATGAAAATCATGAGCAGTTCTTC. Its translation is CVTSDPTSDENHEQFF.

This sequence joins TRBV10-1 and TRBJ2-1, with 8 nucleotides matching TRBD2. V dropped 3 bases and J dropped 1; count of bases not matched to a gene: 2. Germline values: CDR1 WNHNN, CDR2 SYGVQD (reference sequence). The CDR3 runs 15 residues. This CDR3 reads CASSEVAGSYNEQFF. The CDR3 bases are TGCGCCAGCAGTGAAGTAGCGGGGTCCTACAATGAGCAGTTCTTC.

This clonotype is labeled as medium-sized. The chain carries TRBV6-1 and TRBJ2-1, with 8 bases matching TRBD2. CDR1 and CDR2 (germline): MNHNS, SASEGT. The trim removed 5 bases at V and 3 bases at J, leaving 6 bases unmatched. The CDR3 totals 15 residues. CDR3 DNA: TGTGCCAGCAGTCGGGGGGGGGGAAACTACAATGAGCAGTTCTTC. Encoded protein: CASSRGGGNYNEQFF.

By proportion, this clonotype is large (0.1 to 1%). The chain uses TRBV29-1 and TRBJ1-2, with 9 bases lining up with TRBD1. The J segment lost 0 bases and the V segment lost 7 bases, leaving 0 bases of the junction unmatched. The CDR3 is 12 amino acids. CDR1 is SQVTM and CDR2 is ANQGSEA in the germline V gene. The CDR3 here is CSGQGANYGYTF. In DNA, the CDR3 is TGCAGCGGACAGGGGGCTAACTATGGCTACACCTTC.

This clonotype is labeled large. CDR3 in DNA: TGTGCCAGCACCCCGACAGGGGGCAACACTGAAGCTTTCTTT. Translating it yields CASTPTGGNTEAFF. The chain has TRBV6-1 and TRBJ1-1; the match to TRBD1 covers 10 bases. The CDR3 is made up of 14 amino acids. Germline loops: CDR1 MNHNS, CDR2 SASEGT. V was clipped by 7 bases and J by 2 bases; unmatched bases: 4.

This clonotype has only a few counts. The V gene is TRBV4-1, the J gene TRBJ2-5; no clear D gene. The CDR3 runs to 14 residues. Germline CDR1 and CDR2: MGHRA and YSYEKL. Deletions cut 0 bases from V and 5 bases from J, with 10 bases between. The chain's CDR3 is CASSQDGPGETQYF. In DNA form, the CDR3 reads TGCGCCAGCAGCCAAGATGGTCCCGGCGAGACCCAGTACTTC.

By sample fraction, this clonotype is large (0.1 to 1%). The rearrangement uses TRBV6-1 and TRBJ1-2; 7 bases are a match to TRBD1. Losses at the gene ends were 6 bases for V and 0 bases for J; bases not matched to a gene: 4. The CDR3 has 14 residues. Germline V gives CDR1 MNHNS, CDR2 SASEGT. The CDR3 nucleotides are TGTGCCAGCAGCCGCGGGACAGCTAACTATGGCTACACCTTC. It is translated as CASSRGTANYGYTF.

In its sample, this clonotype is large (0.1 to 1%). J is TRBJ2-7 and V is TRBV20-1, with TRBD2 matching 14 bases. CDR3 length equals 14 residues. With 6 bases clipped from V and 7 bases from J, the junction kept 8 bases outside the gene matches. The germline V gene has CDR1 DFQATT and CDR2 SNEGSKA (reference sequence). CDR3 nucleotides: TGCAGTGCCAGGGGGACTAGCGGGAGTGGTGAGCAGTACGTC. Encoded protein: CSARGTSGSGEQYV.

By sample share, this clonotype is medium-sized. The CDR3 DNA sequence: TGTGCCAGCAGTCCTCGGACAGATACGCAGTATTTT. Translated: CASSPRTDTQYF. V usage is TRBV27 and J usage is TRBJ2-3; no reliable D call. This CDR3 contains 12 residues. CDR1 is MNHEY and CDR2 is SMNVEV in the germline V gene (reference sequence). Trimming took 5 bases from V and 3 from J, leaving 6 bases between them.

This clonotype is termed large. CDR3 residues: CAISERGPTPDTQYF. The CDR3 bases are TGTGCCATCAGTGAGCGGGGGCCAACCCCAGATACGCAGTATTTT. The chain has TRBV10-3 and TRBJ2-3; D may match TRBD1 or TRBD2 (6 bases each). This CDR3 is 15 amino acids long. The germline V gene has CDR1 ENHRY and CDR2 SYGVKD. V was trimmed by 2 bases and J by 4 bases, leaving 13 bases between them.

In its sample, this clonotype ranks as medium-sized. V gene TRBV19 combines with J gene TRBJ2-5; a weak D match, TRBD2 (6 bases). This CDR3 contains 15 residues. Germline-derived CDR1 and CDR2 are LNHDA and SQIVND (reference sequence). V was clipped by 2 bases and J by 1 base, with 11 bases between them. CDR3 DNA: TGTGCCAGTAGTATACTCTACGGGGGCCAAGAGACCCAGTACTTC. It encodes CASSILYGGQETQYF.

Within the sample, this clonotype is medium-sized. CDR3 loop: CASSSRGGNTGELFF. CDR3 in DNA: TGTGCCAGCAGTTCCCGCGGGGGGAACACCGGGGAGCTGTTTTTT. The chain recombines TRBV12-3 or TRBV12-4 with TRBJ2-2, with 7 nucleotides matching TRBD2. The CDR3 extends over 15 amino acids. Trimming took 4 bases from V and 1 from J; bases not matched to a gene: 3.

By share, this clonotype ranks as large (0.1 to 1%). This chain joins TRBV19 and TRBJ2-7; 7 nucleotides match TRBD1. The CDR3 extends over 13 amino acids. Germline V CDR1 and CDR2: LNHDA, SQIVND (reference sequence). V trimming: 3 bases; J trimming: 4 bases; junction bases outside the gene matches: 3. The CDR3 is CASSIGQAYEQYF. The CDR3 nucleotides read TGTGCCAGTAGTATTGGACAGGCGTACGAGCAGTACTTC.